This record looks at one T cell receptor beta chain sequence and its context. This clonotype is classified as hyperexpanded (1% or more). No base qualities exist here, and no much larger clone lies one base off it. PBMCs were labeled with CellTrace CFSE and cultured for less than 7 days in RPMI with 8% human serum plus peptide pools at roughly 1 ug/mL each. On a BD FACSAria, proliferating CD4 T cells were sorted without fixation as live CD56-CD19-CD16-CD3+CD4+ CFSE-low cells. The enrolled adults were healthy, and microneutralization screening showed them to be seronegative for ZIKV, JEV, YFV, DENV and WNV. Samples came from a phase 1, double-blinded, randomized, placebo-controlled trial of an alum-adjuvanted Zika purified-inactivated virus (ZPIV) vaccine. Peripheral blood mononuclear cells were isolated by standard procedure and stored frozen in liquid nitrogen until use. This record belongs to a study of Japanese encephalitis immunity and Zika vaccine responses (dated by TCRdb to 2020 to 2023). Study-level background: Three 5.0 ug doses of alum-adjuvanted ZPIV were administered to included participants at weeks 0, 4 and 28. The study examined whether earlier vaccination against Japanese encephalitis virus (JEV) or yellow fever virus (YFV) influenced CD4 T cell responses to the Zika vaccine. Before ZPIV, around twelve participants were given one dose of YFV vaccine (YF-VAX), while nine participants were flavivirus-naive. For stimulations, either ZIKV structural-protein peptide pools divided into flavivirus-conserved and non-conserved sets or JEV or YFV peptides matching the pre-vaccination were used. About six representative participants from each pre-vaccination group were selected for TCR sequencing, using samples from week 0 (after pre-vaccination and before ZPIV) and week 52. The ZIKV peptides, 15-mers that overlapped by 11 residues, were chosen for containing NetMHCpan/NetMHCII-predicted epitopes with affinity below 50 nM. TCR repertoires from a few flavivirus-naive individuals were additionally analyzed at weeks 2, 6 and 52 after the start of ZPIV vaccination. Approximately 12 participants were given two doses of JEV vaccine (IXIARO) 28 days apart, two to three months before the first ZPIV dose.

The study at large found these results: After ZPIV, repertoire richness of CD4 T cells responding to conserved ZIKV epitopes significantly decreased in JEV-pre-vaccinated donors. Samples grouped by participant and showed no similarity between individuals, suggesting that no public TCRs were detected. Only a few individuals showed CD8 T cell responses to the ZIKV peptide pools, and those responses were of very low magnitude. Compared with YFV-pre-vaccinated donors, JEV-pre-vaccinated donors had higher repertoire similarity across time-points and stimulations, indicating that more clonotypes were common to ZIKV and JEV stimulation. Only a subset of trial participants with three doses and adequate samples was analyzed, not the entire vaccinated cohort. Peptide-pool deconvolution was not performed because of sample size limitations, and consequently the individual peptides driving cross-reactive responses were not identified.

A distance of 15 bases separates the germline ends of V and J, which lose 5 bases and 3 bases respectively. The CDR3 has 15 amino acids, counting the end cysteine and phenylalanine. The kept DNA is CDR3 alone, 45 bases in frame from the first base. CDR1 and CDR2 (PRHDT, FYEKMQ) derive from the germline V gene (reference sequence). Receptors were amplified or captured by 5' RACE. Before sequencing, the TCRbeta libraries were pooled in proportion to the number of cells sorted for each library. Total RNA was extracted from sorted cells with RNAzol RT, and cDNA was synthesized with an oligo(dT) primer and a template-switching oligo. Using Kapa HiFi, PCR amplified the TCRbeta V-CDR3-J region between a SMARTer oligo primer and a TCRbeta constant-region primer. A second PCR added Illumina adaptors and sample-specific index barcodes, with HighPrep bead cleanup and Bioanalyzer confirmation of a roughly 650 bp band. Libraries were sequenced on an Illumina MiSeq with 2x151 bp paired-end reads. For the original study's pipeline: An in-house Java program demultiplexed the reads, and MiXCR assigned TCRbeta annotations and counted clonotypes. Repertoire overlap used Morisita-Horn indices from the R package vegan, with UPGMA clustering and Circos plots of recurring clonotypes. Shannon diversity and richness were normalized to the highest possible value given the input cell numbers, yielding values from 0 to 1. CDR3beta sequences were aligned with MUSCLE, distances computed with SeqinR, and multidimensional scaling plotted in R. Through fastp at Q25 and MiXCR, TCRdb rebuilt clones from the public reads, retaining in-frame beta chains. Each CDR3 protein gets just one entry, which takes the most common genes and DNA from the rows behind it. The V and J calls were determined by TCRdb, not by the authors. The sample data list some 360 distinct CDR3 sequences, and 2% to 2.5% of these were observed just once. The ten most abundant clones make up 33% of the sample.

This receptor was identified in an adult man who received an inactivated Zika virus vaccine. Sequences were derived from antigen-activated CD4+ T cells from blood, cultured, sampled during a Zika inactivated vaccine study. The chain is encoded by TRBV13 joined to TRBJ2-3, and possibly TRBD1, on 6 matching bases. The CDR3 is CASSRRGRGTDTQYF. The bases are TGTGCCAGCAGCCGGCGAGGCAGGGGTACAGATACGCAGTATTTT.